This TCR beta chain was sequenced during a study of T cell repertoires in ileal Crohn's disease. Assay used: immunoSEQ multiplex PCR; TCRdb lists only in-frame clones, some missing. The sample carries 6,500 to 9,500 clones, approximately 82% recorded once. The sample taken for sequencing was ileal tissue. This sequence originates from an adult with Crohn's disease.

CDR3 amino acids: CASSTNGHDEQYF. CDR3 sequence (DNA): TGTGCCAGTAGTACCAACGGACACGACGAGCAGTACTTC. The rearrangement uses TRBV19 and TRBJ2-7, with D perhaps TRBD1 (5 bases). The V end was cut by 4 bases, the J end by 5 bases, with 12 bases between. The CDR3 has 13 residues. Germline V gene lookup returns CDR1 LNHDA and CDR2 SQIVND (reference sequence).